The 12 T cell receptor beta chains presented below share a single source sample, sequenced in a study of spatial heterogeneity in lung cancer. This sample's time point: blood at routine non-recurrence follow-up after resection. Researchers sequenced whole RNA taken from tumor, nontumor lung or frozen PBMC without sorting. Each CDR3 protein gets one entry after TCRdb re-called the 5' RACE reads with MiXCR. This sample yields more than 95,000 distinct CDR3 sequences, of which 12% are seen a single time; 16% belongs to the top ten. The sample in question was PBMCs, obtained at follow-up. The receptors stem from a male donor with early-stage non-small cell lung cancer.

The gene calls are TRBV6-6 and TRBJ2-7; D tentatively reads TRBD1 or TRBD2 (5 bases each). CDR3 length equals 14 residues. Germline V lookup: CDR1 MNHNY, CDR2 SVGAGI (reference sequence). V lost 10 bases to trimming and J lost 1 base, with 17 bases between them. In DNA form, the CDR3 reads TGTGCCACCGGAGGACACCCACATTCCTACGAGCAGTACTTC. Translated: CATGGHPHSYEQYF.

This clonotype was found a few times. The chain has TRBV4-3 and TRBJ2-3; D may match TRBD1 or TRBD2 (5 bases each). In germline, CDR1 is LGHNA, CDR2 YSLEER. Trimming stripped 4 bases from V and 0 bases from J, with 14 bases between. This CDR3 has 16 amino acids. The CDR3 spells CASSPLGTSSTDTQYF. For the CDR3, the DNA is TGCGCCAGCAGCCCTCTCGGGACCTCTAGCACAGATACGCAGTATTTT.

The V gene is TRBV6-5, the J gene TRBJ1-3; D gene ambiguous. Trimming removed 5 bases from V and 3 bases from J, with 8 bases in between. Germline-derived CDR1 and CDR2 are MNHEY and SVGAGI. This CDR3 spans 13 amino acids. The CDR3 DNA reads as TGTGCCAGCAGTCTAGGACTTGGAAACACCATATATTTT. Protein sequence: CASSLGLGNTIYF.

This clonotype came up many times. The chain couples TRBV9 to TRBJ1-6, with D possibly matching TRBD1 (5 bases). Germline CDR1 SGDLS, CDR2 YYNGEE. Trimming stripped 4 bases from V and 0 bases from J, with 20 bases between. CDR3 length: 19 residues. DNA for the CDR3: TGTGCCAGCAGCTCACACCGGGACTCCTCGAGCTCCTATAATTCACCCCTCCACTTT. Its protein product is CASSSHRDSSSSYNSPLHF.

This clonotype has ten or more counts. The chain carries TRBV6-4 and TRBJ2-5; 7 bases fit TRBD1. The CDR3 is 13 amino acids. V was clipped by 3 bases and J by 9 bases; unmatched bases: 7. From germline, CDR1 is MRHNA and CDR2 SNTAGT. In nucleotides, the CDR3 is TGTGCCAGCAGTGAAGAAGAGAGGGGGCCCCAGTACTTC. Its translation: CASSEEERGPQYF.

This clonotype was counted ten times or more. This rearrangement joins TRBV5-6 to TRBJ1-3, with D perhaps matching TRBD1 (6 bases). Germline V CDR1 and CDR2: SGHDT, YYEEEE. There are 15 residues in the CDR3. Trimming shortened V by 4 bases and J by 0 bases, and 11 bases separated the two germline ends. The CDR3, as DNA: TGTGCCAGCAGCGGGGGGCCGCCCTCTGGAAACACCATATATTTT. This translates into CASSGGPPSGNTIYF.

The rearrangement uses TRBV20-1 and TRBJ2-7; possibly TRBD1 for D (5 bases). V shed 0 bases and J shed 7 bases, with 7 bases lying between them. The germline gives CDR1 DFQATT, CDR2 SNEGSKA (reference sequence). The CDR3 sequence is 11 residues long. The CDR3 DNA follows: TGCAGTGCTAGAGATTACAGGGAGCAGTACTTC. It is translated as CSARDYREQYF.

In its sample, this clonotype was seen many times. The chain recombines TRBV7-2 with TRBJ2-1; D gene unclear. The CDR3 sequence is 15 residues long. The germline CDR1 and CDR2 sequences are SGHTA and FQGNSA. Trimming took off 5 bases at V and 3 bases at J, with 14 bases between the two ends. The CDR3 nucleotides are TGTGCCAGCAGCCCAGACATTAGAAGCTACAATGAGCAGTTCTTC. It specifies CASSPDIRSYNEQFF.

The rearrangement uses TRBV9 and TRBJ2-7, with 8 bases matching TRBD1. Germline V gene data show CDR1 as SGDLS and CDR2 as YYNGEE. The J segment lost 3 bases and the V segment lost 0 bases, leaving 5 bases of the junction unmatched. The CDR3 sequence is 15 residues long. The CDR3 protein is CASSVAPDRGYEQYF. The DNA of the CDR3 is TGTGCCAGCAGCGTAGCTCCTGACAGGGGCTACGAGCAGTACTTC. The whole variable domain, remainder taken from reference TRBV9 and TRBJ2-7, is DSGVTQTPKHLITATGQRVTLRCSPRSGDLSVYWYQQSLDQGLQFLIQYYNGEERAKGNILERFSAQQFPDLHSELNLSSLELGDSALYFCASSVAPDRGYEQYFGPGTRLTVT.

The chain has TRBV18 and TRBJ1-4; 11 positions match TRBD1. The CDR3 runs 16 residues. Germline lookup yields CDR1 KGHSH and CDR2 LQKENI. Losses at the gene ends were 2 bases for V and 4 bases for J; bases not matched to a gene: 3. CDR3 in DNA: TGTGCCAGCTCACCAAGGACAGGGGGCATTAATGAAAAACTGTTTTTT. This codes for CASSPRTGGINEKLFF. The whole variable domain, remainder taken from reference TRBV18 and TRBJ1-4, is NAGVMQNPRHLVRRRGQEARLRCSPMKGHSHVYWYRQLPEEGLKFMVYLQKENIIDESGMPKERFSAEFPKEGPSILRIQQVVRGDSAAYFCASSPRTGGINEKLFFGSGTQLSVL.

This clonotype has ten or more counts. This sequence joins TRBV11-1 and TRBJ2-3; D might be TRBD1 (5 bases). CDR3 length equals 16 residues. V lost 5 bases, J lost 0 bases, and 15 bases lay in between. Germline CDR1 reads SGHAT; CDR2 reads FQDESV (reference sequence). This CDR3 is CASSRDSRTSTDTQYF. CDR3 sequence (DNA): TGTGCCAGCAGCAGAGACAGTCGTACTAGCACAGATACGCAGTATTTT.

CDR3 loop: CASSATGLRNSPLHF. As DNA, the CDR3 is TGTGCCAGCAGTGCTACAGGGCTTCGTAATTCACCCCTCCACTTT. The V gene is TRBV25-1, the J gene TRBJ1-6, with D maybe TRBD1 (6 bases). The CDR3 is made up of 15 amino acids. Per the germline V gene, CDR1 is MGHDK and CDR2 is SYGVNS. Trimming left V 4 bases short and J 6 bases short, with 13 bases between. The full variable domain, rest sourced from reference TRBV25-1 and TRBJ1-6, is EADIYQTPRYLVIGTGKKITLECSQTMGHDKMYWYQQDPGMELHLIHYSYGVNSTEKGDLSSESTVSRIRTEHFPLTLESARPSHTSQYLCASSATGLRNSPLHFGNGTRLTVT.